What follows is one T cell receptor (beta chain) and its context. It lacks a known antigen. No much larger clone exists at a distance of one base, and base qualities are not known. Donors were healthy HIV-negative adults with no recently reported acute infections or vaccinations. Every donor was a Caucasian adult living in Nashville, Tennessee, USA. Magnetic negative selection was used to enrich CD4+ T cells, after which naive cells were positively selected on CD45RA and the negative fraction became the memory subset. Blood was collected by leukapheresis, and PBMCs were isolated by Ficoll-Histopaque density gradient centrifugation and then cryopreserved in liquid nitrogen vapor phase. Analytical flow cytometry was used to check the purity and quantity of each magnetically sorted T cell population. Genomic DNA was isolated from each sorted fraction and quantified by UV absorbance on a Nanodrop 2000c.

V has 2 bases trimmed and J has 2 bases trimmed; junction bases matching no gene number 8. The CDR3 spans 18 residues, from the cysteine through the phenylalanine. Just CDR3 DNA is preserved here, 54 bases in frame from base 1. Looking up the germline V gene yields CDR1 SGHRS and CDR2 YFSETQ. The data were taken from a study of shared clonotypes between healthy human individuals (dated by TCRdb to the early 2020s). Broadly, across the study: A couple of women and three men aged 18 to 49 years were included in the cohort. For each donor, three plates each were used for CD4 naive and CD4 memory, two plates were used for CD8 naive, and one plate was used for CD8 memory. The study deeply sequenced blood TCR repertoires of 5 or 6 healthy adults to estimate repertoire size and the extent of clonotype sharing between individuals. To increase sequencing depth and limit assay-specific biases, TCR repertoire library preparation and sequencing were carried out by different laboratories using diverse techniques. Between about 0.94 and 8.9 billion PBMCs per donor were obtained by leukapheresis.

General conclusions and limits of the study: Higher generation probabilities were observed for clonotypes shared by all four sorted-subset donors than for non-shared clonotypes. Larger estimated clonotype richness was generally found for naive subsets than for memory subsets. Pairwise subsampling indicated that sequencing depth was expected to affect the degree of clonotype sharing among donors. About 4.5% of naive CD4, 3.5% of naive CD8, 2.3% of memory CD4, and 0.4% of memory CD8 clonotypes were shared across four donors. Even with the large sequencing depth, rarefaction of the sorted-subset datasets indicated that sequencing was incomplete. Only blood was sampled, and tissue TCR repertoires likely differ from those in blood. The small number of donors limited the genetic and exposure-history diversity represented.

Using the deep immunoSEQ assay, multiplex PCR amplified TCR CDR3 regions from genomic DNA. Extracted genomic DNA from each cell subset was distributed evenly across all wells of several immunoSEQ 96-well plates, and each plate was treated as a replicate. Each replicate PCR for sorted subsets received around 0.2 ug genomic DNA, equal to about 29,000 T cell genomes. Purified libraries were measured with a Qubit 3.0 fluorometer, size-checked on a Bioanalyzer 2100, and measured again with the KAPA Library Quantification kit. Every immunoSEQ 96-well plate was sequenced on a separate single-read 150-cycle Illumina NextSeq 550 flow cell. In the paper's pipeline: The immunoSEQ output contained only junctional sequences without quality scores, so filtering could not match that applied to full-length reads. Sequences were annotated with PyIR, a Python wrapper for IgBLAST v1.9, and V/J genes and CDR3 were assigned using IMGT germline references. Any read was removed if the V/J assignment was weak (E-value above 1e-6), the CDR3 was missing, or the read contained stop codons, out-of-frame junctions, or ambiguous translated residues. A V3J clonotype was defined by an identical inferred V gene, J gene, and CDR3 amino acid sequence. Percentage overlap between repertoires was computed as shared unique clonotypes divided by the size of the smaller repertoire. Richness of each repertoire was evaluated using RTK rarefaction, the Chao1 estimator, and Recon v2.1 estimates of unobserved clonotypes. Generation probabilities for all TCRbeta clonotypes obtained by the gDNA method from a handful of donors were computed using OLGA. This is the immuneACCESS table as TCRdb keeps it, with only in-frame sequences that have V and J called. A part of the clones is gone; compared with another copy, unresolved V genes explain less than half, and the rest is unexplained. V and J calls plus clone size are reproduced from that table; the DNA served to infer D and trimming. The sample includes some 550,000 clones, with almost 97% observed a single time. Of the sample, about 0.057% is held by the ten largest clones.

Sequenced sample: naive CD4+ T cells sorted from blood. In the paper's terms, the cell subset or site label means: CD45RA+ positively selected. The source is a woman in her twenties or thirties in good health. The V and J segments used are TRBV5-1 and TRBJ2-5; a stretch of 14 junction bases matches TRBD2. The CDR3 region: CASSLDFGLAGGQETQYF. The nucleotide sequence is given as TGCGCCAGCAGCTTAGACTTCGGACTAGCGGGAGGTCAAGAGACCCAGTACTTC.